This TCR beta chain was identified in a study of blood T cell repertoires in COVID-19. The method was immunoSEQ multiplex PCR; TCRdb's version includes in-frame clones alone and lacks a portion of them. The table has about 280,000 clones, roughly 80% seen once. Germline trimming cut 6 bases from V and 3 bases from J; bases unmatched to any gene: 6. The CDR3 has 14 residues. Germline V CDR1 and CDR2: LGHNT, FRNRAP. J is TRBJ1-2 and V is TRBV12-5, with 8 bases fitting TRBD1. Sequenced input: PBMCs or T cells enriched from blood (not recorded which). This clonotype originated in a man in his forties who had been exposed to COVID-19. CDR3: CASGPQGAYYGYTF. The DNA for the CDR3 is TGTGCTAGTGGGCCGCAGGGGGCTTACTATGGCTACACCTTC. The entire variable domain, with the rest obtained from reference TRBV12-5 and TRBJ1-2, is as follows: DARVTQTPRHKVTEMGQEVTMRCQPILGHNTVFWYRQTMMQGLELLAYFRNRAPLDDSGMPKDRFSAEMPDATLATLKIQPSEPRDSAVYFCASGPQGAYYGYTFGSGTRLTVV.